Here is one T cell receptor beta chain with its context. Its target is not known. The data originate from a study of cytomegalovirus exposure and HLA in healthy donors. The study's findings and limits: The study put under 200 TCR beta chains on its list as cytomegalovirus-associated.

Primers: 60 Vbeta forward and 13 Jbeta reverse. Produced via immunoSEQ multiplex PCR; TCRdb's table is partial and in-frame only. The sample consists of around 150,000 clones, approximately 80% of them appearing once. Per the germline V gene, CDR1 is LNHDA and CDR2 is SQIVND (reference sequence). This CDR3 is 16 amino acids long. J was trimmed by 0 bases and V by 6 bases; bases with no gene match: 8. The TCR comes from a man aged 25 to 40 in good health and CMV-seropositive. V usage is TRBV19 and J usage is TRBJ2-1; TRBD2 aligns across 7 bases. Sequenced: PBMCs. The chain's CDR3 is CASSRQAGSSYNEQFF. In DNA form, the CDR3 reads TGTGCCAGTAGCCGTCAAGCGGGATCCTCCTACAATGAGCAGTTCTTC.